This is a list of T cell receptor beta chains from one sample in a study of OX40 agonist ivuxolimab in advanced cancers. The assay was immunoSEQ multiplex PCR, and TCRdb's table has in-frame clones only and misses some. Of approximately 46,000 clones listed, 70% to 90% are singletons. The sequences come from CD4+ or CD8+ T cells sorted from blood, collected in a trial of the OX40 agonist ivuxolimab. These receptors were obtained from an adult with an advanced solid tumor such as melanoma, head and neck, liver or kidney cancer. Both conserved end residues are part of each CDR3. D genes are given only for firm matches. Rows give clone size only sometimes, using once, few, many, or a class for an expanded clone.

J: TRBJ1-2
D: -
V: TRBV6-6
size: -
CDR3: CASSYPRRVSASPTF
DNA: TGTGCCAGCAGTTACCCTCGCAGGGTCTCCGCCAGCCCCACCTTC

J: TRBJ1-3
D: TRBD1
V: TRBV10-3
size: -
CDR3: CAIRRTGSSGNTIYF
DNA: TGTGCCATCAGGAGGACAGGGAGCTCTGGAAACACCATATATTTT

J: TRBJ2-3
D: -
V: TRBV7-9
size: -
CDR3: CASLLPADTQYF
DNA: TGTGCCAGCTTGCTGCCCGCAGATACGCAGTATTTT

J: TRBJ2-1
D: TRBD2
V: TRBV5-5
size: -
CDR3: CASRAGAAEQFF
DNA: TGTGCCAGCAGAGCGGGAGCCGCTGAGCAGTTCTTC

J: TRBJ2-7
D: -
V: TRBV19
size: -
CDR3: CASSLQGSYEQYF
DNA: TGTGCCAGTAGTTTGCAGGGCTCCTACGAGCAGTACTTC

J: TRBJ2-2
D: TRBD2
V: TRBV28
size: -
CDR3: CASSLLAGVNTGELFF
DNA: TGTGCCAGCAGTTTACTAGCGGGAGTAAACACCGGGGAGCTGTTTTTT

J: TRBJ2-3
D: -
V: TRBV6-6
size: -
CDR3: CASSYSGGRTDTQYF
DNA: TGTGCCAGCAGTTACTCGGGGGGCCGCACAGATACGCAGTATTTT

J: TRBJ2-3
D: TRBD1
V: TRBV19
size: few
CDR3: CATSIRDRDHTQYF
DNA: TGTGCCACCTCCATCCGGGACAGGGATCATACGCAGTATTTT

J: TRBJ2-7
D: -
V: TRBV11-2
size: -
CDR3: CASSPGGTYEQYF
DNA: TGTGCCAGCAGCCCTGGGGGGACCTACGAGCAGTACTTC

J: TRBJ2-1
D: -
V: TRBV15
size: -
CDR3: CATSTPVGGGGGPSYNEQFF
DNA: TGTGCCACCAGCACCCCAGTAGGGGGAGGGGGAGGCCCATCCTACAATGAGCAGTTCTTC

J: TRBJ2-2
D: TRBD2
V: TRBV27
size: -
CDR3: CASSLNGGGGELFF
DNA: TGTGCCAGCAGTTTAAACGGGGGGGGCGGGGAGCTGTTTTTT

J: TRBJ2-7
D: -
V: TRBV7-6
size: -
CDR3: CASSLDEAYSYEQYF
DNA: TGTGCCAGCAGCTTAGACGAGGCGTACTCCTACGAGCAGTACTTC

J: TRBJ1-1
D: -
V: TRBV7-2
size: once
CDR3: CASSPQPNTEAFF
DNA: TGTGCCAGCAGCCCGCAACCGAACACTGAAGCTTTCTTT

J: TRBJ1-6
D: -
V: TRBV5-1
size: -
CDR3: CASSLQTGAYSPLHF
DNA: TGCGCCAGCAGCCTCCAGACCGGGGCGTATTCACCCCTCCACTTT

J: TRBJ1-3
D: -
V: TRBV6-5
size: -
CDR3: CASSYSPDPFDTIYF
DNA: TGTGCCAGCAGTTACTCGCCGGATCCGTTCGACACCATATATTTT

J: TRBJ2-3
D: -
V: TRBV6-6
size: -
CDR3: CASSLAGTDTQYF
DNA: TGTGCCAGCAGCCTAGCAGGGACAGATACGCAGTATTTT

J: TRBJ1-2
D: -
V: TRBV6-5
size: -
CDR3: CASSYGQLNYGYTF
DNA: TGTGCCAGCAGTTACGGCCAGCTCAACTATGGCTACACCTTC

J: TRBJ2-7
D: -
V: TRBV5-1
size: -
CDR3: CASSLPSGQGGYEQYF
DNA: TGCGCCAGCAGCCTGCCGAGTGGGCAGGGTGGGTACGAGCAGTACTTC

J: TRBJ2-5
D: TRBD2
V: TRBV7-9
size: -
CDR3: CASSFVGGTQETQYF
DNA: TGTGCCAGCAGCTTCGTGGGGGGGACCCAAGAGACCCAGTACTTC

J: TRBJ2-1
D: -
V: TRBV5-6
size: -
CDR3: CASSWGNEQFF
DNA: TGTGCCAGCAGTTGGGGCAATGAGCAGTTCTTC

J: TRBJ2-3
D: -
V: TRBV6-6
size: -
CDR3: CASSPRDTQYF
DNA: TGTGCCAGCTCCCCCCGAGATACGCAGTATTTT

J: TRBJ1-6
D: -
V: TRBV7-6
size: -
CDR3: CASSLTVTPNSPLHF
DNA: TGTGCCAGCAGCTTAACTGTCACCCCCAATTCACCCCTCCACTTT

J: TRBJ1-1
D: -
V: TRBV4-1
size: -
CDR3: CASSQESLNTEAFF
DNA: TGCGCCAGCAGCCAAGAGTCACTGAACACTGAAGCTTTCTTT

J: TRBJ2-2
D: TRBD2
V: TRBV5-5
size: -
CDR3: CASSPGLAGGATGELFF
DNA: TGTGCCAGCAGCCCGGGACTAGCGGGGGGCGCCACCGGGGAGCTGTTTTTT

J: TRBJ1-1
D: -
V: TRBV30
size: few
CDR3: CAWSVPDSSFDTEAFF
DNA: TGTGCCTGGAGTGTACCGGACAGCTCCTTTGACACTGAAGCTTTCTTT

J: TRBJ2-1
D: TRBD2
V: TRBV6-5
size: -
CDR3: CASSPSGSIDEQFF
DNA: TGTGCCAGCAGTCCTAGCGGGAGTATCGATGAGCAGTTCTTC

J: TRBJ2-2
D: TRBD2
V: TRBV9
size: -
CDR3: CASSPGGWELFF
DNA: TGTGCCAGCAGCCCGGGGGGGTGGGAGCTGTTTTTT

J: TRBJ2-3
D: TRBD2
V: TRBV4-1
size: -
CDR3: CASSQRGLAGLGRGTDMQYF
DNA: TGCGCCAGCAGCCAACGGGGACTAGCGGGGTTGGGAAGGGGCACAGATATGCAGTATTTT

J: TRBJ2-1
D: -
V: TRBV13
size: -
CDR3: CASSFSRISYNEQFF
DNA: TGTGCCAGCAGCTTCTCGAGAATCAGCTACAATGAGCAGTTCTTC

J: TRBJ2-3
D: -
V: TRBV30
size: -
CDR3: CAWSVVGRLVTDTQYF
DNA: TGTGCCTGGAGTGTAGTTGGCAGGTTAGTCACAGATACGCAGTATTTT

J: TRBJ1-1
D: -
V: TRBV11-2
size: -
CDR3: CASSLDHGGSTEAFF
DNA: TGTGCCAGCAGCTTAGATCACGGTGGCAGCACTGAAGCTTTCTTT

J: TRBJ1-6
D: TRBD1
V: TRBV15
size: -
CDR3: CATSNRTGWSYPLHF
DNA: TGTGCCACCAGCAATCGGACAGGGTGGTCCTACCCCCTCCACTTT

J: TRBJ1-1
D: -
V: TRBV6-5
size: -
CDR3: CASGVREDTEAFF
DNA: TGTGCCAGCGGAGTCAGGGAGGACACTGAAGCTTTCTTT